The 23 T cell receptor beta chains in this list originate from one sample, sequenced in a study of blood T cell repertoires in COVID-19. Profiling relied on immunoSEQ multiplex PCR, and the TCRdb table lists in-frame clones only, not all of them. The data contain more than 300,000 clones, approximately 82% of them singletons. Sequencing used peripheral blood. The source is a woman in her forties or fifties with acute or convalescent COVID-19.

This chain links TRBV5-1 with TRBJ2-2; 9 bases map to TRBD1. Germline assignment: CDR1 SGHRS and CDR2 YFSETQ. V lost 4 bases and J lost 4; bases outside the gene matches: 5. The CDR3 totals 15 residues. CDR3 sequence: CASSTQGAGTGELFF. Written as DNA, the CDR3 is TGCGCCAGCAGCACACAGGGGGCCGGCACCGGGGAGCTGTTTTTT.

This clone was observed a single time. The CDR3, as DNA: TGTGCCAGCAGCTTAGATTGGACAGTCAACACTGAAGCTTTCTTT. It yields the protein CASSLDWTVNTEAFF. The V gene is TRBV11-2, the J gene TRBJ1-1; maybe TRBD1 (6 bases). V was clipped by 0 bases and J by 2 bases, with 10 bases between them. Germline-derived CDR1 and CDR2 are SGHAT and FQNNGV. The CDR3 length is 15 residues. The full variable domain, rest sourced from reference TRBV11-2 and TRBJ1-1, is EAGVAQSPRYKIIEKRQSVAFWCNPISGHATLYWYQQILGQGPKLLIQFQNNGVVDDSQLPKDRFSAERLKGVDSTLKIQPAKLEDSAVYLCASSLDWTVNTEAFFGQGTRLTVV.

The chain recombines TRBV2 with TRBJ1-5; D unclear. V was clipped by 1 base and J by 3 bases, with 13 bases between them. CDR1 is SNHLY and CDR2 is FYNNEI in the germline V gene. This CDR3 is built from 16 residues. The CDR3 nucleotides read TGTGCCAGCAGTGAAGGTTCGGGGATTGTCAATCAGCCCCAGCATTTT. It encodes CASSEGSGIVNQPQHF.

This sequence joins TRBV6-5 and TRBJ1-2, with 12 bases fitting TRBD1. J gave up 8 bases and V 4 bases, and 2 bases lay outside the gene matches. The CDR3 extends over 13 amino acids. Germline lookup yields CDR1 MNHEY and CDR2 SVGAGI. As DNA, the CDR3 is TGTGCCAGCAGTTGGGACAGGGGGCGCGGCTACACCTTC. Translated: CASSWDRGRGYTF.

The chain links TRBV6-1 to TRBJ2-7; TRBD1 agrees at 8 bases. The CDR3 loop spans 14 amino acids. CDR1 and CDR2 from the germline V gene are MNHNS and SASEGT. V shed 5 bases and J 4 bases; nucleotides not matched to a gene: 7. The CDR3: CASSSIDRGYEQYF. The CDR3 DNA sequence: TGTGCCAGCAGTTCTATCGACAGGGGATACGAGCAGTACTTC.

This clone has just one count. This sequence joins TRBV19 and TRBJ1-5, with D hard to call. The CDR3 has 16 amino acids. Trimming took off 1 base at V and 0 bases at J, with 10 bases between the two ends. Looked up from germline, CDR1 is LNHDA and CDR2 is SQIVND (reference sequence). The CDR3 loop reads CASSIGDLYSNQPQHF. The CDR3 bases are TGTGCCAGTAGTATAGGCGATCTTTATAGCAATCAGCCCCAGCATTTT.

The chain links TRBV18 to TRBJ1-1; 7 bases are a match to TRBD1. Germline CDR1 and CDR2: KGHSH and LQKENI. The CDR3 is 15 residues long. V lost 5 bases, J lost 4 bases, and 10 bases stayed unmatched. The CDR3, as DNA: TGTGCCAGCTCATCGGGACAGATTGAAGCCACTGAAGCTTTCTTT. It yields the protein CASSSGQIEATEAFF.

The chain has TRBV10-3 and TRBJ1-4; D might be TRBD1 (6 bases). This CDR3 comprises 14 residues. The V gene's germline CDR1 is ENHRY and CDR2 SYGVKD. Trimming cost V 3 bases and J 8 bases, with 13 bases left between them. CDR3 sequence: CAISETGFNEKLFF. CDR3 nucleotides: TGTGCCATCAGTGAAACAGGGTTTAACGAAAAACTGTTTTTT.

The chain recombines TRBV2 with TRBJ2-7; no reliable D call. Trimming pared 5 bases from V and 2 bases from J, leaving 10 bases between. Germline CDR1 and CDR2: SNHLY and FYNNEI. The CDR3 runs to 13 residues. In DNA, the CDR3 is TGTGCCAGCAGTCAGGCCCTGACCTACGAGCAGTACGTC. Translation: CASSQALTYEQYV.

This clone was seen a handful of times. This chain connects TRBV19 to TRBJ1-3; the D is unclear. In germline, CDR1 is LNHDA, CDR2 SQIVND (reference sequence). The CDR3 is 15 residues long. The V and J ends lost 7 bases and 4 bases respectively, with 17 bases between them. The CDR3 reads CASTPGPQRGNTIYF. In DNA, the CDR3 is TGTGCCAGTACCCCGGGTCCTCAGAGAGGAAACACCATATATTTT. The full variable domain, in which reference TRBV19 and TRBJ1-3 provide the parts outside the CDR3, is DGGITQSPKYLFRKEGQNVTLSCEQNLNHDAMYWYRQDPGQGLRLIYYSQIVNDFQKGDIAEGYSVSREKKESFPLTVTSAQKNPTAFYLCASTPGPQRGNTIYFGEGSWLTVV.

This clone was found once. The chain employs TRBV3-1 (or the pseudogene TRBV3-2) and TRBJ2-5; D may be TRBD2 (6 bases). Germline CDR1 is LGHDT and CDR2 is YNNKEL (reference sequence). Trimming left V 0 bases short and J 5 bases short, with 10 bases between. This CDR3 comprises 14 residues. The DNA for the CDR3 is TGTGCCAGCAGCCAAGAAGGCGGGGAGGAGACCCAGTACTTC. The encoded protein is CASSQEGGEETQYF.

The genes are TRBV18 and TRBJ2-3, with 10 bases that match TRBD2. This CDR3 region has 14 residues. Germline CDR1 reads KGHSH; CDR2 reads LQKENI. V gave up 8 bases and J gave up 2 bases; unmatched junction bases: 4. CDR3 sequence (DNA): TGTGCCAGCACACTAGCGGGGTTCACAGATACGCAGTATTTT. Protein: CASTLAGFTDTQYF.

The rearrangement links TRBV7-8 to TRBJ1-2, with TRBD1 identical over 7 bases. V lost 5 bases and J lost 0; bases outside the gene matches: 3. Germline CDR1 and CDR2: SGHVS and FQNEAQ. CDR3 length: 14 residues. For the CDR3, the DNA is TGTGCCAGCAGCCCGCAGGGGGCTAACTATGGCTACACCTTC. It yields the protein CASSPQGANYGYTF. Filled out from reference TRBV7-8 and TRBJ1-2, the complete variable domain reads GAGVSQSPRYKVAKRGQDVALRCDPISGHVSLFWYQQALGQGPEFLTYFQNEAQLDKSGLPSDRFFAERPEGSVSTLKIQRTQQEDSAVYLCASSPQGANYGYTFGSGTRLTVV.

The chain is built from TRBV20-1 and TRBJ1-1, with D unclear. V shed 6 bases and J shed 2 bases, with 7 bases lying between them. The CDR3 length is 11 residues. Germline V gene data show CDR1 as DFQATT and CDR2 as SNEGSKA (reference sequence). The CDR3 protein is CSALINTEAFF. Here the CDR3 DNA reads TGCAGTGCGCTAATTAACACTGAAGCTTTCTTT.

The chain recombines TRBV19 with TRBJ2-7; a weak D match, TRBD1 (5 bases). CDR1 is LNHDA and CDR2 is SQIVND in the germline V gene (reference sequence). This CDR3 contains 14 residues. Trimming took 2 bases from V and 2 from J, leaving 10 bases between them. The CDR3 is CASSINVGPYEQYF. The CDR3 region has the DNA TGTGCCAGTAGTATAAACGTGGGGCCCTACGAGCAGTACTTC.

J is TRBJ2-1 and V is TRBV28, with 7 bases identical to TRBD1. Germline V CDR1 and CDR2: MDHEN, SYDVKM. The V segment lost 3 bases and the J segment 3 bases; nucleotides outside the gene matches: 5. The CDR3 covers 15 residues. CDR3 in amino acids: CASSFLQGDYNEQFF. Here the CDR3 DNA reads TGTGCCAGCAGTTTCTTGCAGGGGGACTACAATGAGCAGTTCTTC.

The chain links TRBV5-1 to TRBJ2-1, with TRBD2 matching 10 bases. The V and J ends lost 4 bases and 10 bases, in that order; junction bases with no gene match: 5. The CDR3 spans 13 residues. The germline V gene has CDR1 SGHRS and CDR2 YFSETQ. CDR3 DNA: TGCGCCAGCAGCGTGACTAGCGGGCCCGAGCAGTTCTTC. It encodes CASSVTSGPEQFF.

The chain links TRBV18 to TRBJ1-1, with D unclear. Trimming took off 4 bases at V and 4 bases at J, with 19 bases between the two ends. CDR3 length equals 16 residues. Germline loops: CDR1 KGHSH, CDR2 LQKENI. The CDR3 protein is CASSHTRMGRTTEAFF. CDR3 nucleotides: TGTGCCAGCTCACACACTCGTATGGGGAGGACCACTGAAGCTTTCTTT. Based on the CDR3 plus reference TRBV18 and TRBJ1-1, the full variable domain is NAGVMQNPRHLVRRRGQEARLRCSPMKGHSHVYWYRQLPEEGLKFMVYLQKENIIDESGMPKERFSAEFPKEGPSILRIQQVVRGDSAAYFCASSHTRMGRTTEAFFGQGTRLTVV.

The chain uses TRBV5-1 and TRBJ2-3; D gene unclear. Per the germline V gene, CDR1 is SGHRS and CDR2 is YFSETQ. With 0 bases removed from V and 2 bases from J, the gap between germline ends came to 10 bases. This CDR3 region has 15 residues. The CDR3: CASSLAAAYTDTQYF. As DNA, the CDR3 is TGCGCCAGCAGCTTGGCGGCGGCCTACACAGATACGCAGTATTTT.

This chain connects TRBV5-8 to TRBJ1-2, with D possibly matching TRBD1 (6 bases). Germline assignment: CDR1 SGHTS and CDR2 YDEGEE. Trimming removed 0 bases from V and 5 bases from J, with 8 bases in between. This CDR3 is 13 amino acids long. In DNA, the CDR3 is TGTGCCAGCAGCTTGGACAGGGAATATGGCTACACCTTC. This codes for CASSLDREYGYTF.

This chain links TRBV18 with TRBJ1-4; 10 bases line up with TRBD1. The CDR3 sequence is 15 residues long. The V gene end was trimmed by 3 bases and the J gene end by 8 bases; junction bases not matched to a gene: 6. The germline gives CDR1 KGHSH, CDR2 LQKENI. CDR3 in amino acids: CASSPRGTGVEKLFF. The CDR3, as DNA: TGTGCCAGCTCACCTCGCGGGACAGGGGTGGAAAAACTGTTTTTT.

The chain has TRBV4-2 and TRBJ1-6, with D unclear. The V and J ends lost 8 bases and 8 bases respectively, with 25 bases between them. The CDR3 sequence is 17 residues long. CDR1 is LGHNA and CDR2 is YNFKEQ in the germline V gene. CDR3 coding DNA: TGTGCCAGCCGAGCCAAGAAAAATAAGGGAGAGGATTCACCCCTCCACTTT. It is translated as CASRAKKNKGEDSPLHF.

The rearrangement links TRBV18 to TRBJ2-3; 11 bases fit TRBD2. Trimming cost V 3 bases and J 6 bases; bases outside gene matches: 8. Per the germline V gene, CDR1 is KGHSH and CDR2 is LQKENI. The CDR3 runs to 16 residues. In DNA, the CDR3 is TGTGCCAGCTCACCCCAACTAGCGGGAGATACGGATACGCAGTATTTT. It encodes CASSPQLAGDTDTQYF.